Presented here are 5 T cell receptor beta chains from one specimen sequenced in a study of T-cell reconstitution after alpha-beta-depleted transplantation in children. This sample's TCRbeta library carried unique molecular identifier barcodes. MiXCR was run by TCRdb on the PCR reads, yielding one entry per CDR3 protein. The table includes over 100,000 distinct CDR3 sequences, around 6.1% detected once. The sample in question was PBMCs, mostly from graft donor cells, obtained 60 days after TCRalphabeta/CD19-depleted stem cell transplant. These receptors all come from a female patient aged 2-15 years who had a stem cell transplant for Fanconi anemia, so the T cells may come from the graft donor.

This sequence joins TRBV5-1 and TRBJ2-5; 7 bases map to TRBD2. Germline lookup yields CDR1 SGHRS and CDR2 YFSETQ. The CDR3 is 15 amino acids. V lost 4 bases, J lost 5 bases, and 11 bases stayed unmatched. The CDR3 here is CASSAQMGEGETQYF. CDR3 nucleotides: TGCGCCAGCAGCGCCCAGATGGGGGAGGGGGAGACCCAGTACTTC.

This clonotype has just a few counts. The chain couples TRBV20-1 to TRBJ2-1, with D possibly being TRBD2 (6 bases). Germline CDR1 reads DFQATT; CDR2 reads SNEGSKA (reference sequence). V lost 3 bases and J lost 0, with 12 bases in between. There are 15 residues in the CDR3. The CDR3 nucleotides read TGCAGTGCTAGTTCCTGGCGGGACTCCTACAATGAGCAGTTCTTC. Protein: CSASSWRDSYNEQFF.

The chain has TRBV6-1 and TRBJ1-5; 8 bases map to TRBD1. The CDR3 spans 16 residues. Trimming at V came to 6 bases and at J to 4 bases, leaving 11 bases not matched to a gene. The germline CDR1 and CDR2 sequences are MNHNS and SASEGT. This CDR3 is CASSNGAGGENQPQHF. CDR3 nucleotide sequence: TGTGCCAGCAGCAACGGGGCAGGGGGCGAAAATCAGCCCCAGCATTTT.

Note on this clonotype: Mismatch with germline at one junction end may stem from a read error. The V and J genes are TRBV3-1 and TRBJ2-2; TRBD2 agrees at 9 bases. There are 17 residues in the CDR3. CDR1 is LGHDT and CDR2 is YNNKEL in the germline V gene (reference sequence). The CDR3, as DNA: TGTGCCTGCAGCCAAGAGAATCGCGGGAGGGCCACCGGGGAGCTGTTTTTT. Protein product: CACSQENRGRATGELFF.

Of note for this clonotype: It may be a read error: a sequence one base away is much more abundant. The chain joins TRBV2 to TRBJ2-5, with 10 bases fitting TRBD2. Germline V gene data show CDR1 as SNHLY and CDR2 as FYNNEI. The CDR3 is 16 amino acids. J lost 2 bases, V lost 7 bases, and 10 bases had no gene match. CDR3 residues: CASIPTSGPIQETQYF. CDR3 coding DNA: TGTGCCAGCATTCCGACTAGCGGGCCGATTCAAGAGACCCAGTACTTC.